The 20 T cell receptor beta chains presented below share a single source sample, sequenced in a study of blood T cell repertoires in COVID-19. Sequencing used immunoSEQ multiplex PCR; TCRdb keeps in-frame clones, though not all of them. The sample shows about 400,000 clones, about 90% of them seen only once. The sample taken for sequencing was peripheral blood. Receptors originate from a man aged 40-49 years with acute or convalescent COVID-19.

The CDR3 DNA sequence: TGTGCCAGCAGTCCGTCGGGGGGGCAAAACATTCAGTACTTC. Protein sequence: CASSPSGGQNIQYF. The chain uses TRBV2 and TRBJ2-4, with 8 bases aligning to TRBD2. This CDR3 has 14 amino acids. The V segment lost 5 bases and the J segment 5 bases; nucleotides outside the gene matches: 5. Germline V lookup: CDR1 SNHLY, CDR2 FYNNEI.

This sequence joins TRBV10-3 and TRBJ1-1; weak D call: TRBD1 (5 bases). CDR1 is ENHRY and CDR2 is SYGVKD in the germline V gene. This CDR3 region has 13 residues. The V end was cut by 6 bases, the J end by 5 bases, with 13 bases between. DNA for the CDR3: TGTGCCATCAGGGGGGGATTAGGGACTGAAGCTTTCTTT. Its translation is CAIRGGLGTEAFF.

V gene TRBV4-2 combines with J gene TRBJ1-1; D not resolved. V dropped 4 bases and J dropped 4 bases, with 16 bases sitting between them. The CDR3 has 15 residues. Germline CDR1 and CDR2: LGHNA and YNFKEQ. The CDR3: CASSLRRGTATEAFF. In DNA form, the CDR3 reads TGTGCCAGCAGCCTTAGACGGGGTACAGCCACTGAAGCTTTCTTT.

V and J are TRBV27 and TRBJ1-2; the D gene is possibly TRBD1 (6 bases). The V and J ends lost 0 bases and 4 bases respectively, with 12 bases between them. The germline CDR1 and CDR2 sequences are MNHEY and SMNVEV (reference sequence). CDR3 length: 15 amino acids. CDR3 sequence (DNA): TGTGCCAGCAGTTTATCCAGGGGACGTACCTATGGCTACACCTTC. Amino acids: CASSLSRGRTYGYTF.

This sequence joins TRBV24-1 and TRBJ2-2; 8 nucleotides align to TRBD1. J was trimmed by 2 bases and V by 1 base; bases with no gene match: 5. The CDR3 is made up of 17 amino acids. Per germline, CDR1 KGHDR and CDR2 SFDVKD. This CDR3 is CATSDFRTGPNTGELFF. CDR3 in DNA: TGTGCCACCAGTGATTTTAGGACAGGGCCCAACACCGGGGAGCTGTTTTTT.

CDR3 protein: CASSQYSGSGIETQYF. CDR3 in DNA: TGTGCCAGCAGCCAATATAGCGGGAGTGGAATAGAGACCCAGTACTTC. V gene TRBV3-1 (or the pseudogene TRBV3-2) combines with J gene TRBJ2-5, with 9 bases matching TRBD2. The CDR3 is 16 amino acids. Unmatched junction bases numbered 8, after V lost 2 bases and J lost 4 bases. Looked up from germline, CDR1 is LGHDT and CDR2 is YNNKEL (reference sequence).

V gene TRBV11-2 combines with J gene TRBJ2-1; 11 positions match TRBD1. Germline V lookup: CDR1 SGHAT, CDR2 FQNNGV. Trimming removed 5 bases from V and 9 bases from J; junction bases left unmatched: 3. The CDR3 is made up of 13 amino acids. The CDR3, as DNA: TGTGCCAGCAGCACGGACAGGGGGCTTGAGCAGTTCTTC. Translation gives CASSTDRGLEQFF. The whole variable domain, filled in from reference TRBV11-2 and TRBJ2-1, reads EAGVAQSPRYKIIEKRQSVAFWCNPISGHATLYWYQQILGQGPKLLIQFQNNGVVDDSQLPKDRFSAERLKGVDSTLKIQPAKLEDSAVYLCASSTDRGLEQFFGPGTRLTVL.

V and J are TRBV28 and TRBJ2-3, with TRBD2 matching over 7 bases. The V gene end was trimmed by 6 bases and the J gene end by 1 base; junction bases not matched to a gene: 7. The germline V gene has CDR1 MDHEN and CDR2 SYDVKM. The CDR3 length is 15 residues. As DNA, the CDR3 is TGTGCCAGCAGGCCCCCCAGCGGGGGCACAGATACGCAGTATTTT. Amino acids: CASRPPSGGTDTQYF.

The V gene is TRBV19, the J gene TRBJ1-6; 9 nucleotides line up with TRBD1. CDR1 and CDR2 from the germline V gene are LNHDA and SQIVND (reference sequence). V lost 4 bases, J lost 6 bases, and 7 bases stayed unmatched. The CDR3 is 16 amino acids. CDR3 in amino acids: CASSTTGGGGNSPLHF. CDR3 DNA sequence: TGTGCCAGTAGTACCACAGGGGGCGGTGGTAATTCACCCCTCCACTTT.

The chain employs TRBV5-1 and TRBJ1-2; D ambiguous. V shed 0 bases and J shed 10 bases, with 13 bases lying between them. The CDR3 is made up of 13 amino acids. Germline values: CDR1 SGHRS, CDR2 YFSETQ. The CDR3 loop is CASSLATGYVYTF. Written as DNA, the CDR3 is TGCGCCAGCAGCTTGGCCACGGGGTACGTCTACACCTTC. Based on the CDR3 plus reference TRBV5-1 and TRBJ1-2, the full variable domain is KAGVTQTPRYLIKTRGQQVTLSCSPISGHRSVSWYQQTPGQGLQFLFEYFSETQRNKGNFPGRFSGRQFSNSRSEMNVSTLELGDSALYLCASSLATGYVYTFGSGTRLTVV.

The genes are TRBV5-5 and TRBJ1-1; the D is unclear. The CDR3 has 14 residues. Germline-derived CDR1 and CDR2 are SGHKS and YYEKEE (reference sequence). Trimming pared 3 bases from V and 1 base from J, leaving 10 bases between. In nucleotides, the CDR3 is TGTGCCAGCAGCTACCAGTCAGGGAACACTGAAGCTTTCTTT. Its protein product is CASSYQSGNTEAFF.

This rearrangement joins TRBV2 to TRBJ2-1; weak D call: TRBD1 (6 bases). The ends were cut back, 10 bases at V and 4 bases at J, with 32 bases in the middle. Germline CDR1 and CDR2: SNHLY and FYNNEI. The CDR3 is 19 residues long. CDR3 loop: CATLGWGTHGLTFYNEQFF. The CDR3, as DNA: TGTGCCACCCTGGGTTGGGGGACACATGGATTAACCTTTTACAATGAGCAGTTCTTC.

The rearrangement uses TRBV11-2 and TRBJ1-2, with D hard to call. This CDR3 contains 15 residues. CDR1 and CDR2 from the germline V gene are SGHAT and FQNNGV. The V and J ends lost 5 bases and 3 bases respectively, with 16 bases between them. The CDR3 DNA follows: TGTGCCAGCAGCCCCGTCGGGGTGGTGGACTATGGCTACACCTTC. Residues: CASSPVGVVDYGYTF.

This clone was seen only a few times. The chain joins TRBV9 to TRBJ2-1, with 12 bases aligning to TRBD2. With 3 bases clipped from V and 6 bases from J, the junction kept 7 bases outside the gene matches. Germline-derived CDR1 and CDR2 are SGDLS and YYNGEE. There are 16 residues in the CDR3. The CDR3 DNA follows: TGTGCCAGCAGCGACTCCTCGGGACTAGCGGGCAATGAGCAGTTCTTC. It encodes CASSDSSGLAGNEQFF.

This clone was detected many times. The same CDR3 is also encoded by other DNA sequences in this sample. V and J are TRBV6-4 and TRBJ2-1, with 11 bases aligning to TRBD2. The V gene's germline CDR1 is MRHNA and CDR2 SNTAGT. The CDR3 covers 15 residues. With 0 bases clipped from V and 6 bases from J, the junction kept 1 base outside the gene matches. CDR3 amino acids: CASSDSTSGSNEQFF. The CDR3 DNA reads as TGTGCCAGCAGTGACTCAACTAGCGGGAGCAATGAGCAGTTCTTC.

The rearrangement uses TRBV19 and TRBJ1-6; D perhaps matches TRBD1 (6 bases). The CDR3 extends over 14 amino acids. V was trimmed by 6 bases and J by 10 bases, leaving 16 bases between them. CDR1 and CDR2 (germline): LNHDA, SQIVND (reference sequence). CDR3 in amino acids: CASRMGAGRSPLHF. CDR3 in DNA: TGTGCCAGTAGGATGGGGGCAGGGCGCTCACCCCTCCACTTT.

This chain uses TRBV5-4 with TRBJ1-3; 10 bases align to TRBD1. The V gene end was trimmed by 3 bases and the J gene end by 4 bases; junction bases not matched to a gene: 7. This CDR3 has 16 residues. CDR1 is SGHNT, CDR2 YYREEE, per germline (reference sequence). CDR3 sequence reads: CASSYRDRGFGNTIYF. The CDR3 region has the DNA TGTGCCAGCAGCTACCGGGACAGGGGTTTCGGAAACACCATATATTTT.

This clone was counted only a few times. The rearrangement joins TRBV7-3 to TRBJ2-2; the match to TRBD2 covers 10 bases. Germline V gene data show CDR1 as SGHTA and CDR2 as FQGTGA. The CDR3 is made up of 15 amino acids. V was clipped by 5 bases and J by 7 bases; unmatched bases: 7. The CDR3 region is CASSPGTSEYGELFF. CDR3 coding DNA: TGTGCCAGCAGCCCCGGGACTAGCGAGTACGGGGAGCTGTTTTTT.

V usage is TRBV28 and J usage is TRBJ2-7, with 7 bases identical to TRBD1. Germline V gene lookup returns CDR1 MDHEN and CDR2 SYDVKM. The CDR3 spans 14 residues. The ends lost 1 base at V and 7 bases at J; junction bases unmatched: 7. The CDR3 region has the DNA TGTGCCAGCAGTTTATCCAGGGGGATTGGGGAGCAGTACTTC. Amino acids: CASSLSRGIGEQYF.

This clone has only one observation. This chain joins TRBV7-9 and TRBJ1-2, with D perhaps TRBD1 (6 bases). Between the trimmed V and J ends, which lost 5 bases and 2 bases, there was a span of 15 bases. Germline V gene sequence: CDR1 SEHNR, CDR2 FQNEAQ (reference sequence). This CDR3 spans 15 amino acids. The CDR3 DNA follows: TGTGCCAGCAGCGTACTCTTCAGGGGAAACTATGGCTACACCTTC. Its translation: CASSVLFRGNYGYTF.